The 30 T cell receptor beta chains below come from one sample, sequenced in a study of blood T cell repertoires in COVID-19. The protocol was immunoSEQ multiplex PCR, while the TCRdb copy is restricted to in-frame clones and leaves out a portion. The sample lists 85,000 to 100,000 clones, 70% to 85% occurring once. The sample consisted of peripheral blood. All receptors come from a woman aged 55-70 years in a cohort sampled during active or convalescent COVID-19.

The chain combines TRBV6-6 with TRBJ1-1; maybe TRBD1 (6 bases). Trimming shortened V by 6 bases and J by 0 bases, and 11 bases separated the two germline ends. The CDR3 spans 14 residues. Germline CDR1 reads MNHNY; CDR2 reads SVGAGI (reference sequence). CDR3 region: CASRWTEVNTEAFF. Here the CDR3 DNA reads TGTGCCAGCAGATGGACAGAAGTGAACACTGAAGCTTTCTTT.

J is TRBJ2-1 and V is TRBV4-3; TRBD2 aligns across 7 bases. Losses at the gene ends were 1 base for V and 5 bases for J; bases not matched to a gene: 11. The CDR3 extends over 17 amino acids. CDR1 is LGHNA, CDR2 YSLEER, per germline. The CDR3 region has the DNA TGCGCCAGCAGCCAAGTCCGGAAGGCGGGGGTGGACAATGAGCAGTTCTTC. The encoded protein is CASSQVRKAGVDNEQFF.

This chain connects TRBV2 to TRBJ2-7, with 9 bases identical to TRBD1. CDR1 and CDR2 from the germline V gene are SNHLY and FYNNEI. V lost 6 bases to trimming and J lost 2 bases; unmatched junction nucleotides: 5. The CDR3 is 14 residues long. The CDR3 DNA follows: TGTGCCAGCAGCGCCCGGACAGGGGCCTACGAGCAGTACTTC. Its protein is CASSARTGAYEQYF.

Only a few counts were recorded for this clone. The V gene is TRBV6-2 or TRBV6-3, the J gene TRBJ1-3; possibly TRBD1 for D (6 bases). V dropped 0 bases and J dropped 3 bases, with 12 bases sitting between them. The CDR3 consists of 16 residues. In germline, CDR1 is MNHEY, CDR2 SVGEGT. CDR3 sequence: CASSYSYRVFGNTIYF. CDR3 bases: TGTGCCAGCAGTTACTCGTACAGGGTCTTTGGAAACACCATATATTTT.

CDR3 bases: TGCGCCAGCAGCGAGTCGGGGAAGGGCAATGAGCAGTTCTTC. As protein: CASSESGKGNEQFF. This chain uses TRBV5-1 with TRBJ2-1; D possibly corresponds to TRBD2 (5 bases). CDR3 length: 14 residues. V lost 4 bases and J 6 bases, leaving 14 bases between the germline ends. Germline CDR1 is SGHRS and CDR2 is YFSETQ.

This chain connects TRBV24-1 to TRBJ2-1; 9 bases agree with TRBD2. The V and J ends lost 4 bases and 2 bases, in that order; junction bases with no gene match: 2. Per germline, CDR1 KGHDR and CDR2 SFDVKD. The CDR3 length is 15 residues. Written as DNA, the CDR3 is TGTGCCACCAGTGAGAGCGGGGGGCCCTACAATGAGCAGTTCTTC. Amino acids: CATSESGGPYNEQFF.

This clone was counted between two and nine times. The rearrangement uses TRBV5-1 and TRBJ1-5; possibly TRBD1 for D (5 bases). CDR1 is SGHRS, CDR2 YFSETQ, per germline. The CDR3 is made up of 14 amino acids. Trimming left V 4 bases short and J 7 bases short, with 15 bases between. The CDR3 sequence is CASSPGNPGQPQHF. Written as DNA, the CDR3 is TGCGCCAGCAGCCCAGGGAACCCTGGGCAGCCCCAGCATTTT.

The chain employs TRBV27 and TRBJ2-3, with TRBD2 matching over 10 bases. This CDR3 has 14 residues. With V trimmed by 6 bases and J by 5 bases, 5 bases remained unmatched. Germline V gene lookup returns CDR1 MNHEY and CDR2 SMNVEV (reference sequence). The chain's CDR3 is CASRKAGGEDTQYF. The CDR3 coding sequence is TGTGCCAGCAGAAAAGCGGGGGGGGAAGATACGCAGTATTTT.

The chain links TRBV29-1 to TRBJ1-1; TRBD1 is a possible D gene (5 bases). The CDR3 contains 13 residues. With 6 bases removed from V and 4 bases from J, the gap between germline ends came to 15 bases. CDR1 SQVTM and CDR2 ANQGSEA come from the germline V gene. CDR3 sequence (DNA): TGCAGCGTCCAAGGGGCGGTAAGCACTGAAGCTTTCTTT. It encodes CSVQGAVSTEAFF. Variable domain in full (rest from reference TRBV29-1 and TRBJ1-1): SAVISQKPSRDICQRGTSLTIQCQVDSQVTMMFWYRQQPGQSLTLIATANQGSEATYESGFVIDKFPISRPNLTFSTLTVSNMSPEDSSIYLCSVQGAVSTEAFFGQGTRLTVV.

The chain is built from TRBV4-2 and TRBJ1-4; no definite D call. CDR1 and CDR2 (germline): LGHNA, YNFKEQ. V lost 3 bases and J 4 bases, leaving 12 bases between the germline ends. The CDR3 spans 15 residues. The CDR3 spells CASSQEEAVNEKLFF. The CDR3 DNA reads TGTGCCAGCAGCCAGGAGGAGGCGGTTAATGAAAAACTGTTTTTT.

This clone appeared once. This rearrangement joins TRBV6-5 to TRBJ1-1; D is unclear. Germline V gives CDR1 MNHEY, CDR2 SVGAGI. The CDR3 spans 14 residues. The ends were cut back, 5 bases at V and 1 base at J, with 11 bases in the middle. CDR3 bases: TGTGCCAGCAGTAGGGAGAGTAAGAACACTGAAGCTTTCTTT. Protein sequence: CASSRESKNTEAFF.

A few counts support this clone. This sequence joins TRBV9 and TRBJ2-3, with 13 nucleotides matching TRBD2. This CDR3 has 15 amino acids. Unmatched junction bases numbered 4, after V lost 2 bases and J lost 7 bases. Germline-derived CDR1 and CDR2 are SGDLS and YYNGEE. CDR3 amino acids: CASSVTSGGPNTQYF. The CDR3 nucleotides are TGTGCCAGCAGCGTGACTAGCGGGGGGCCGAATACGCAGTATTTT. Full variable domain (missing parts from reference TRBV9 and TRBJ2-3): DSGVTQTPKHLITATGQRVTLRCSPRSGDLSVYWYQQSLDQGLQFLIQYYNGEERAKGNILERFSAQQFPDLHSELNLSSLELGDSALYFCASSVTSGGPNTQYFGPGTRLTVL.

The chain carries TRBV20-1 and TRBJ2-4, with D possibly being TRBD2 (5 bases). Germline CDR1 is DFQATT and CDR2 is SNEGSKA (reference sequence). CDR3 length equals 14 residues. V lost 3 bases and J lost 8, with 17 bases in between. CDR3 bases: TGCAGTGCTAGTGTGCGGGTGGGTGGAGACATTCAGTACTTC. Protein sequence: CSASVRVGGDIQYF.

The V gene is TRBV6-6, the J gene TRBJ2-7; 7 nucleotides align to TRBD1. The CDR3 length is 14 residues. The V segment lost 5 bases and the J segment 1 base; nucleotides outside the gene matches: 5. Germline CDR1 and CDR2: MNHNY and SVGAGI (reference sequence). In DNA form, the CDR3 reads TGTGCCAGCAGTCGATACAGGGGTTCCTACGAGCAGTACTTC. It encodes CASSRYRGSYEQYF.

In its sample, this clone was seen a few times. This chain links TRBV7-2 with TRBJ2-5; TRBD2 matches at 8 bases. V lost 5 bases to trimming and J lost 1 base; unmatched junction nucleotides: 6. This CDR3 is 15 amino acids long. CDR1 SGHTA and CDR2 FQGNSA come from the germline V gene. The CDR3 protein is CASSPGGALQETQYF. In DNA form, the CDR3 reads TGTGCCAGCAGCCCGGGGGGGGCGCTCCAAGAGACCCAGTACTTC.

This chain connects TRBV5-1 to TRBJ2-5, with a possible D match to TRBD2 (6 bases). Germline V lookup: CDR1 SGHRS, CDR2 YFSETQ. The ends were cut back, 6 bases at V and 1 base at J, with 13 bases in the middle. This CDR3 spans 14 amino acids. The CDR3 spells CASNTYGGQETQYF. The CDR3 coding sequence is TGCGCCAGCAACACATACGGGGGCCAAGAGACCCAGTACTTC.

The genes are TRBV7-2 and TRBJ2-1; D is undetermined. Germline V gene lookup returns CDR1 SGHTA and CDR2 FQGNSA. V gave up 5 bases and J gave up 4 bases, with 18 bases separating them. The length of the CDR3 is 16 residues. In DNA, the CDR3 is TGTGCCAGCAGCGCCAGACACACCGATGTATACAATGAGCAGTTCTTC. It encodes CASSARHTDVYNEQFF.

The chain links TRBV6-2 or TRBV6-3 to TRBJ2-1; no clear D gene. V lost 4 bases, J lost 7 bases, and 17 bases lay in between. Germline CDR1 and CDR2: MNHEY and SVGEGT. The CDR3 totals 15 residues. The CDR3 coding sequence is TGTGCCAGCAGTTCCCTCGGCGGTCCGCAAAATGAGCAGTTCTTC. It is translated as CASSSLGGPQNEQFF.

This chain uses TRBV5-1 with TRBJ1-6; TRBD1 is a possible D gene (6 bases). Germline loops: CDR1 SGHRS, CDR2 YFSETQ. The CDR3 consists of 19 residues. The germline V and J ends were trimmed by 1 base and 0 bases, with 17 bases remaining between them. CDR3 bases: TGCGCCAGCAGCTTGACCGGCCAGGGGCGTAGCTCCTATAATTCACCCCTCCACTTT. Translating it yields CASSLTGQGRSSYNSPLHF.

This sequence joins TRBV19 and TRBJ1-5; TRBD1 is a possible D gene (5 bases). Germline V gives CDR1 LNHDA, CDR2 SQIVND (reference sequence). V dropped 4 bases and J dropped 6 bases, with 22 bases sitting between them. The CDR3 sequence is 17 residues long. CDR3 nucleotide sequence: TGTGCCAGTAGTAAAACCGCGACAGCGGGCGGGGCTCAGCCCCAGCATTTT. Residues: CASSKTATAGGAQPQHF.

The chain carries TRBV6-5 and TRBJ2-7; perhaps TRBD2 as D (5 bases). Germline assignment: CDR1 MNHEY and CDR2 SVGAGI. CDR3 length equals 12 residues. The V end was cut by 6 bases, the J end by 2 bases, with 8 bases between. The CDR3 loop reads CASRSGAYEQYF. The CDR3 DNA follows: TGTGCCAGCAGGAGCGGTGCCTACGAGCAGTACTTC.

The chain combines TRBV5-1 with TRBJ1-1; possible D gene TRBD1, 5 bases. This CDR3 is 15 amino acids long. The V end was cut by 4 bases, the J end by 5 bases, with 18 bases between. The germline V gene encodes CDR1 SGHRS and CDR2 YFSETQ. The CDR3 region has the DNA TGCGCCAGCAGCCCGGCCGTCCAGGGTGGGACTGAAGCTTTCTTT. This encodes CASSPAVQGGTEAFF.

The chain has TRBV30 and TRBJ1-6; D is possibly TRBD1 (6 bases). CDR1 is GTSNPN and CDR2 is SVGIG in the germline V gene (reference sequence). There are 13 residues in the CDR3. The V end lost 7 bases, the J end lost 9 bases, and 16 bases lay between the germline ends. DNA for the CDR3: TGTGCCTCCGAGGGGACAAGAGGTTCACCCCTCCACTTT. Residues: CASEGTRGSPLHF.

This chain uses TRBV3-1 (or the pseudogene TRBV3-2) with TRBJ2-7, with 10 nucleotides matching TRBD1. CDR1 is LGHDT, CDR2 YNNKEL, per germline (reference sequence). The CDR3 covers 16 residues. The ends lost 4 bases at V and 1 base at J; junction bases unmatched: 7. CDR3 DNA sequence: TGTGCCAGCAGCCCGAGGAGGACAGGGGGATCCTACGAGCAGTACTTC. This encodes CASSPRRTGGSYEQYF.

CDR3 nucleotide sequence: TGTGCCAGCAGCCCCTACCGGGGGAAGAACACTGAAGCTTTCTTT. Its translation is CASSPYRGKNTEAFF. The chain combines TRBV9 with TRBJ1-1, with a tentative D call TRBD1 (5 bases). CDR3 length: 15 residues. The V end was cut by 4 bases, the J end by 1 base, with 14 bases between. Germline-derived CDR1 and CDR2 are SGDLS and YYNGEE.

Here the CDR3 reads CASSSVGGNTIYF. The CDR3 region has the DNA TGTGCCAGCAGCTCAGTCGGGGGAAACACCATATATTTT. V gene TRBV9 combines with J gene TRBJ1-3; D gene unclear. CDR3 length: 13 residues. Germline V gives CDR1 SGDLS, CDR2 YYNGEE. Trimming cost V 4 bases and J 4 bases, with 9 bases left between them. The full variable domain, in which reference TRBV9 and TRBJ1-3 provide the parts outside the CDR3, is DSGVTQTPKHLITATGQRVTLRCSPRSGDLSVYWYQQSLDQGLQFLIQYYNGEERAKGNILERFSAQQFPDLHSELNLSSLELGDSALYFCASSSVGGNTIYFGEGSWLTVV.

This clone has a single count. This may be a read error, as it is one base from a much larger clone. Other DNA sequences in this sample translate to the same CDR3. V usage is TRBV13 and J usage is TRBJ1-4; D might be TRBD1 (5 bases). The CDR3 extends over 18 amino acids. Trimming removed 5 bases at V and 6 bases at J, with 25 bases between. The germline gives CDR1 PRHDT, CDR2 FYEKMQ (reference sequence). The CDR3 is CASSTNGTGHDRDEKLFF. DNA for the CDR3: TGTGCCAGCAGCACAAACGGGACTGGGCACGACCGGGATGAAAAACTGTTTTTT. Looking up the rest from reference TRBV13 and TRBJ1-4 gives the full variable domain: AAGVIQSPRHLIKEKRETATLKCYPIPRHDTVYWYQQGPGQDPQFLISFYEKMQSDKGSIPDRFSAQQFSDYHSELNMSSLELGDSALYFCASSTNGTGHDRDEKLFFGSGTQLSVL.

This clone was counted a few times. V gene TRBV5-5 combines with J gene TRBJ2-5; possible D gene TRBD2, 7 bases. V was shortened by 1 base and J by 5 bases, with 12 bases between the two germline ends. CDR1 is SGHKS and CDR2 is YYEKEE in the germline V gene (reference sequence). CDR3 length: 14 amino acids. The CDR3 is CASSLFGGQETQYF. For the CDR3, the DNA is TGTGCCAGCAGCTTGTTCGGGGGGCAGGAGACCCAGTACTTC.

The rearrangement links TRBV27 to TRBJ2-7; TRBD2 matches 8 bases. Germline CDR1 and CDR2: MNHEY and SMNVEV (reference sequence). This CDR3 contains 15 residues. V lost 6 bases to trimming and J lost 2 bases; unmatched junction nucleotides: 9. The CDR3 nucleotides read TGTGCCAGCAGCCTATCGCGGGGGGCTCCCTACGAGCAGTACTTC. This sequence encodes CASSLSRGAPYEQYF.

This clone was found many times. The V and J genes are TRBV21-1 and TRBJ1-5; TRBD1, the table's D call, was not compared with the DNA. TRBV21-1 is deemed a pseudogene. The CDR3 has 14 residues. The CDR3 DNA sequence: TGTGCCAGAAACAGGAACTATAGCAATCAGCCCCAGCATTTT. Amino acids: CARNRNYSNQPQHF.